Given below is one TCR beta chain in context. As yet, its antigen is unknown. Relapses following autologous stem cell transplantation were seen in all patients, with brentuximab vedotin exposure varying. The study isolated CD8+ T cells from thawed PBMCs by magnetic negative selection. Produced via immunoSEQ multiplex PCR; TCRdb's table is partial and in-frame only. Among roughly 2,700 clones, around 63% were seen once, and the ten largest hold roughly 31%. The data originate from a study of PD-1 blockade in classical Hodgkin lymphoma. Study at large: On a schedule of every 2 weeks, patients received nivolumab 3 mg/kg intravenously.

Germline V gene sequence: CDR1 GTSNPN, CDR2 SVGIG (reference sequence). This CDR3 region has 14 residues. Study-level findings and limits: Relapsed/refractory patients reportedly had the lowest baseline TCR diversity, below newly diagnosed patients, who were below healthy donors. Among the patients, those starting nivolumab under 1 year after ASCT were excluded. What caused the repertoire differences, perhaps disease activity or prior therapy, remains undefined.

The sequences come from CD8+ T cells from blood, collected at baseline. The source of this sequence is a human donor with classical Hodgkin lymphoma. This chain links TRBV30 with TRBJ1-2; D is ambiguous. The CDR3 loop reads CASGNGVAMDGYTF. The CDR3 region has the DNA TGTGCGTCCGGTAATGGGGTCGCTATGGATGGCTACACCTTC.